Described below is a single T cell receptor (beta chain) sequence and its context. The antigen it recognizes is unknown. The sample holds no much larger clone one base away, and base qualities are not on file. The sample belongs to a study of radiotherapy plus CTLA-4 blockade in lung cancer (dated by TCRdb to the late 2010s). With regard to the full study: Objective responses were observed in approximately 17% of enrolled patients, and disease control was achieved in around 30%. On the study overall, not on this receptor specifically: TCR clones derived from tumors expanded in peripheral blood after treatment with radiotherapy and ipilimumab. The strongest predictors of response, as reported, were early dynamic changes in blood T cell clones along with a rise in serum interferon-beta after radiation.

Counted from cysteine to phenylalanine, this CDR3 has 16 amino acids. The read is trimmed to its CDR3 DNA, 48 bases read in frame from base 1. Germline trimming: 1 base from V, 5 bases from J; junction bases outside gene matches: 4. Based on the germline V gene, the CDR1 and CDR2 sequences are LGHNA and YSLEER. Libraries were constructed by the immunoSEQ multiplex PCR assay. In TCRdb, the immuneACCESS table is reduced to in-frame sequences with V and J assigned. These tables do not hold every clone; where another copy was compared, an unresolved V gene accounts for under half, and the others remain unexplained. Across this sample there are about 110,000 clones, with around 84% seen only once. The ten largest clonotypes hold 2.5% to 3.5% of the sample. In this study, focal radiation therapy paired with CTLA-4 blockade (ipilimumab) was tested in patients who had chemo-refractory metastatic non-small-cell lung cancer.

The V and J genes are TRBV4-3 and TRBJ2-1; the junction holds 11 bases that match TRBD2. Sequencing used peripheral blood, obtained from a patient treated with radiotherapy plus ipilimumab. The sequence was obtained from a human donor with non-small cell lung cancer that progressed on radiotherapy plus ipilimumab. Some clones in this sample may be carry-over from other donors' samples. CDR3 reads: CASSQVMGLADNEQFF. The DNA sequence reads TGCGCCAGCAGCCAAGTGATGGGACTAGCGGACAATGAGCAGTTCTTC.